The rows below give T cell receptor beta chains drawn from one sample of a study of cytomegalovirus exposure and HLA in healthy donors. Sequenced by immunoSEQ multiplex PCR; TCRdb stores in-frame clones only, minus some. The repertoire holds hundreds of thousands of clones, about 90% seen once, with more than 10% in the top ten. The specimen sequenced was PBMCs. The source is a man in his late teens or twenties in good health and CMV-seropositive. Both conserved end residues are part of each CDR3. A D gene is named only where the DNA matches it firmly. Clone size is shown for a subset of rows, as once, few, many or a class of expanded clone.

V gene: TRBV4-3
J gene: TRBJ2-7
D gene: TRBD2
clone size: NA
CDR3 DNA: TGCGCCAGCAGCCAAGATGCTAGCGGGAGTTACGAGCAGTACTTC
CDR3 protein: CASSQDASGSYEQYF

V gene: TRBV6-5
J gene: TRBJ1-1
D gene: NA
clone size: NA
CDR3 DNA: TGTGCCAGCAGTTACAGGGTAGGAGGGTTCACTGAAGCTTTCTTT
CDR3 protein: CASSYRVGGFTEAFF

V gene: TRBV7-9
J gene: TRBJ2-7
D gene: NA
clone size: NA
CDR3 DNA: TGTGCCAGCAGCCCTACGGTCTCAACCTCCGAGCAGTACTTC
CDR3 protein: CASSPTVSTSEQYF

V gene: TRBV12-5
J gene: TRBJ2-7
D gene: NA
clone size: NA
CDR3 DNA: TGTGCTAGTGGTTTGGTGTACGAGCAGTACTTC
CDR3 protein: CASGLVYEQYF

V gene: TRBV6-1
J gene: TRBJ2-6
D gene: NA
clone size: NA
CDR3 DNA: TGTGCCAGCAGTGAAGTGGTTGCTTATACAGGGGCCAACGTCCTGACTTTC
CDR3 protein: CASSEVVAYTGANVLTF

V gene: TRBV25-1
J gene: TRBJ2-5
D gene: TRBD1
clone size: NA
CDR3 DNA: TGTGCCAGCAGTCCGCGGCAGGGACAGGCTGAGGAGACCCAGTACTTC
CDR3 protein: CASSPRQGQAEETQYF

V gene: TRBV2
J gene: TRBJ2-1
D gene: NA
clone size: NA
CDR3 DNA: TGTGCCAGCAGGACGACAGCTCACGTTCTCGAGCAGTTCTTC
CDR3 protein: CASRTTAHVLEQFF

V gene: TRBV29-1
J gene: TRBJ1-1
D gene: NA
clone size: NA
CDR3 DNA: TGCAGCGTAGGGATTGGACATATAACTGAAGCTTTCTTT
CDR3 protein: CSVGIGHITEAFF

V gene: TRBV6-5
J gene: TRBJ2-7
D gene: TRBD1
clone size: NA
CDR3 DNA: TGTGCCAGCAGTGACAGGGGACAGGCCTACGAGCAGTACTTC
CDR3 protein: CASSDRGQAYEQYF

V gene: TRBV6-1
J gene: TRBJ1-5
D gene: NA
clone size: NA
CDR3 DNA: TGTGCCAGCAGTGTAGGGGGTAACAATCAGCCCCAGCATTTT
CDR3 protein: CASSVGGNNQPQHF

V gene: TRBV5-1
J gene: TRBJ2-5
D gene: TRBD2
clone size: NA
CDR3 DNA: TGCGCCAGCAGCTCGGGACTAGCGGGCTTTCTCCTTCAAGAGACCCAGTACTTC
CDR3 protein: CASSSGLAGFLLQETQYF

V gene: TRBV13
J gene: TRBJ2-1
D gene: NA
clone size: NA
CDR3 DNA: TGTGCCAGCAGCCGAGGGGGGACAACCTACAATGAGCAGTTCTTC
CDR3 protein: CASSRGGTTYNEQFF

V gene: TRBV6-7
J gene: TRBJ1-1
D gene: TRBD1
clone size: once
CDR3 DNA: TGTGCCAGCAGTTCCGGGGACAGGGGGCGGGAAAGGGACACTGAAGCTTTCTTT
CDR3 protein: CASSSGDRGRERDTEAFF

V gene: TRBV7-8
J gene: TRBJ2-1
D gene: TRBD2
clone size: NA
CDR3 DNA: TGTGCCAGCAGCTTTGGGAGCGGGAGGGCCGGTGAGCAGTTCTTC
CDR3 protein: CASSFGSGRAGEQFF

V gene: TRBV5-1
J gene: TRBJ2-6
D gene: NA
clone size: NA
CDR3 DNA: TGCGCCAGCAGCTTGACGCCCTCTGGGGCCAACGTCCTGACTTTC
CDR3 protein: CASSLTPSGANVLTF